The sample holds a few counts of the clone carrying this T cell receptor (beta chain). Its antigen is undetermined. The data are from a study of T-cell reconstitution after alpha-beta-depleted transplantation in children. Study-wide points: Two months or so post-transplant, alpha-beta T cells reportedly derived from several hundred expanded graft clones. The study traced high day-60 TCRbeta diversity in some patients to surviving recipient T cells and thymic progenitors. From newly produced T cells came most of the T-cell counts and diversity one year after transplant.

Unique molecular identifiers were incorporated into the prepared TCRbeta library. TCRdb called the PCR reads again in MiXCR, with one record for every CDR3 protein. This table holds 300,000 or so distinct CDR3 sequences, around 25% found once. The ends were cut back, 4 bases at V and 6 bases at J, with 18 bases in the middle. Per the germline V gene, CDR1 is MNHEY and CDR2 is SVGEGT. The CDR3 is 15 residues long. This chain uses TRBV6-2 or TRBV6-3 with TRBJ1-1, with unresolved D. The TCR comes from a male patient between 10 and 17 years old who had a stem cell transplant for acute lymphoblastic leukemia, so the T cells may come from the graft donor. The specimen was PBMCs, mostly from graft donor cells, collected 180 days after TCRalphabeta/CD19-depleted stem cell transplant. The DNA of the CDR3 is TGTGCCAGCAGTTCCATTGGCCCCGTTCGCGCTGAAGCTTTCTTT. Translated, it gives CASSSIGPVRAEAFF.